These 22 T cell receptor beta chains were sequenced from one sample in a study of radiation and T cells in renal cell carcinoma. Profiled with immunoSEQ multiplex PCR; TCRdb holds only in-frame clones, not every one. The sample yields about 130,000 clones, more than 70% seen once. The time point: baseline pretreatment blood. Treatment specified: 15 Gy SBRT to primary tumor, nephrectomy 4 weeks later. Sequences were derived from blood, sampled from a patient whose treatment included radiotherapy and nephrectomy. The source is a woman aged 45-65 years with renal cell carcinoma.

The V call is TRBV28, the J call TRBJ2-7; D perhaps matches TRBD2 (5 bases). The CDR3 runs to 14 residues. Germline V CDR1 and CDR2: MDHEN, SYDVKM. V was cut by 5 bases and J by 3 bases, with 14 bases left in between. CDR3 region: CASSPPPGVYEQYF. CDR3 coding DNA: TGTGCCAGCAGTCCCCCTCCCGGGGTCTACGAGCAGTACTTC.

This chain connects TRBV7-6 to TRBJ1-6; D ambiguous. Germline CDR1 and CDR2: SGHVS and FNYEAQ. V was trimmed by 5 bases and J by 0 bases, leaving 11 bases between them. This CDR3 is built from 16 residues. The CDR3 region is CASSARPSSYNSPLHF. The CDR3 coding sequence is TGTGCCAGCAGCGCCCGTCCAAGCTCCTATAATTCACCCCTCCACTTT.

The J gene is TRBJ2-5, the V gene TRBV6-5; TRBD2 matches 11 bases. CDR1 and CDR2 (germline): MNHEY, SVGAGI. The CDR3 loop spans 14 amino acids. Germline trimming cut 1 base from V and 5 bases from J; bases unmatched to any gene: 0. This CDR3 reads CASSYLAGGETQYF. CDR3 DNA sequence: TGTGCCAGCAGTTACTTAGCGGGGGGGGAGACCCAGTACTTC.

The chain has TRBV4-2 and TRBJ2-7; D is unclear. CDR1 and CDR2 (germline): LGHNA, YNFKEQ. Deletions cut 1 base from V and 3 bases from J, with 10 bases between. The CDR3 sequence is 14 residues long. DNA for the CDR3: TGTGCCAGCAGCCAAGCAACCTTGGGCTACGAGCAGTACTTC. Amino acids: CASSQATLGYEQYF.

This clone was seen a handful of times. The chain links TRBV7-2 to TRBJ1-6, with D unclear. The V gene lost 2 bases and the J gene lost 7 bases, with 9 bases spanning the gap. The CDR3 is 14 residues long. In germline, CDR1 is SGHTA, CDR2 FQGNSA. The CDR3 DNA reads TGTGCCAGCAGCTTATGGAAGACCAATTCACCCCTCCACTTT. Translated: CASSLWKTNSPLHF.

The chain joins TRBV18 to TRBJ1-2; D gene uncertain. The germline V and J ends were trimmed by 3 bases and 2 bases, with 10 bases remaining between them. CDR1 is KGHSH, CDR2 LQKENI, per germline. The CDR3 contains 14 residues. CDR3 protein: CASSPGGLNYGYTF. The CDR3 DNA sequence: TGTGCCAGCTCACCGGGTGGTCTGAACTATGGCTACACCTTC.

The chain links TRBV6-1 to TRBJ2-3; 8 bases match TRBD2. This CDR3 contains 15 residues. CDR1 and CDR2 (germline): MNHNS, SASEGT. With V trimmed by 7 bases and J by 6 bases, 12 bases remained unmatched. The CDR3 DNA follows: TGTGCCAGCACCGAGGGGCTAGCGGGCTTGGATACGCAGTATTTT. This sequence encodes CASTEGLAGLDTQYF.

The chain joins TRBV5-6 to TRBJ1-2; tentative D call: TRBD1 (6 bases). The germline gives CDR1 SGHDT, CDR2 YYEEEE. Trimming took 0 bases from V and 12 from J, leaving 18 bases between them. This CDR3 is built from 14 residues. The CDR3 DNA follows: TGTGCCAGCAGCTTGGAGGCAGGGGTAGTAGGAGACACCTTC. The encoded protein is CASSLEAGVVGDTF.

This clone was observed a few times. The sample holds other DNA sequences that translate to the same CDR3. V is TRBV9 and J is TRBJ1-1; 8 positions agree with TRBD1. V lost 0 bases and J lost 3; bases outside the gene matches: 1. Germline V gene data show CDR1 as SGDLS and CDR2 as YYNGEE. This CDR3 is built from 14 residues. This CDR3 is CASSVDRGDTEAFF. The CDR3 coding sequence is TGTGCCAGCAGCGTAGACAGGGGGGACACTGAAGCTTTCTTT.

The chain couples TRBV7-8 to TRBJ1-1; a possible D gene is TRBD1 (5 bases). This CDR3 comprises 13 residues. The V end lost 0 bases, the J end lost 5 bases, and 7 bases lay between the germline ends. Germline assignment: CDR1 SGHVS and CDR2 FQNEAQ. CDR3 DNA sequence: TGTGCCAGCAGCTTAGCGAGGGGAACTGAAGCTTTCTTT. Translated, it gives CASSLARGTEAFF. The entire variable domain, with the rest obtained from reference TRBV7-8 and TRBJ1-1, is as follows: GAGVSQSPRYKVAKRGQDVALRCDPISGHVSLFWYQQALGQGPEFLTYFQNEAQLDKSGLPSDRFFAERPEGSVSTLKIQRTQQEDSAVYLCASSLARGTEAFFGQGTRLTVV.

This clone was detected once. This chain connects TRBV5-1 to TRBJ1-6, with D unclear. Trimming took off 4 bases at V and 0 bases at J, with 2 bases between the two ends. Germline V CDR1 and CDR2: SGHRS, YFSETQ. This CDR3 is built from 13 residues. CDR3 sequence reads: CASSISYNSPLHF. In DNA, the CDR3 is TGCGCCAGCAGCATCTCCTATAATTCACCCCTCCACTTT.

The chain combines TRBV19 with TRBJ1-2; D gene ambiguous. This CDR3 region has 9 residues. Germline lookup yields CDR1 LNHDA and CDR2 SQIVND (reference sequence). The V end lost 9 bases, the J end lost 8 bases, and 7 bases lay between the germline ends. CDR3 sequence (DNA): TGTGCCAGCCCCCTAGGCTACACCTTC. Protein sequence: CASPLGYTF.

The rearrangement links TRBV19 to TRBJ2-5; no clear D. CDR1 is LNHDA, CDR2 SQIVND, per germline (reference sequence). The CDR3 contains 12 residues. Trimming shortened V by 3 bases and J by 1 base, and 3 bases separated the two germline ends. The CDR3 loop reads CASSMGQETQYF. The CDR3 DNA is TGTGCCAGTAGTATGGGCCAAGAGACCCAGTACTTC.

V usage is TRBV9 and J usage is TRBJ2-7; unclear D gene. The germline V gene has CDR1 SGDLS and CDR2 YYNGEE. With 2 bases removed from V and 3 bases from J, the gap between germline ends came to 9 bases. The CDR3 is 13 residues long. The CDR3 sequence is CASSVGINYEQYF. Written as DNA, the CDR3 is TGTGCCAGCAGCGTTGGAATTAACTACGAGCAGTACTTC.

In DNA form, the CDR3 reads TGCGCCAGCAGCCCTGGACTAGCGGGGGGCGACAGGAGGGATGAGCAGTTCTTC. Residues: CASSPGLAGGDRRDEQFF. This rearrangement joins TRBV5-1 to TRBJ2-1; the match to TRBD2 covers 14 bases. The V gene's germline CDR1 is SGHRS and CDR2 YFSETQ. V shed 4 bases, J shed 8 bases, and the junction held 14 bases outside the gene matches. CDR3 length equals 18 residues.

The chain joins TRBV6-1 to TRBJ1-1, with a possible D match to TRBD1 (6 bases). The CDR3 runs to 15 residues. The V gene lost 5 bases and the J gene lost 4 bases, with 17 bases spanning the gap. CDR1 is MNHNS and CDR2 is SASEGT in the germline V gene. CDR3 sequence: CASSRSPGAGTEAFF. CDR3 coding DNA: TGTGCCAGCAGTCGAAGTCCAGGGGCCGGCACTGAAGCTTTCTTT.

The chain uses TRBV7-8 and TRBJ1-4; no clear D gene. CDR3 length equals 16 residues. Per germline, CDR1 SGHVS and CDR2 FQNEAQ. V lost 1 base and J lost 7, with 16 bases in between. CDR3 nucleotides: TGTGCCAGCAGCTTAGATTTTGGAGTATCCATTGAAAAACTGTTTTTT. This translates into CASSLDFGVSIEKLFF.

This clone came up once. The rearrangement uses TRBV5-4 and TRBJ2-7; the D call may be TRBD1 or TRBD2 (5 bases each). The CDR3 covers 14 residues. V lost 6 bases, J lost 2 bases, and 15 bases lay in between. Germline loops: CDR1 SGHNT, CDR2 YYREEE (reference sequence). Here the CDR3 reads CASTPPGRTYEQYF. Here the CDR3 DNA reads TGTGCCAGCACCCCCCCGGGACGGACCTACGAGCAGTACTTC. Using reference TRBV5-4 and TRBJ2-7 for the parts outside the CDR3, the full variable domain is ETGVTQSPTHLIKTRGQQVTLRCSSQSGHNTVSWYQQALGQGPQFIFQYYREEENGRGNFPPRFSGLQFPNYSSELNVNALELDDSALYLCASTPPGRTYEQYFGPGTRLTVT.

V and J are TRBV7-6 and TRBJ2-7, with 8 bases matching TRBD1. The junction had 8 bases not matched to a gene; V was cut back by 5 bases and J by 5 bases. The CDR3 totals 14 residues. Germline values: CDR1 SGHVS, CDR2 FNYEAQ. In nucleotides, the CDR3 is TGTGCCAGCAGCCCTCGGACAGGGCCAGACGAGCAGTACTTC. It is translated as CASSPRTGPDEQYF.

V is TRBV29-1 and J is TRBJ1-2, with D hard to call. The CDR3 spans 13 residues. V dropped 4 bases and J dropped 4 bases, with 13 bases sitting between them. The germline CDR1 and CDR2 sequences are SQVTM and ANQGSEA. This CDR3 reads CSVVLGGGYGYTF. CDR3 DNA sequence: TGCAGCGTTGTTCTGGGAGGCGGCTATGGCTACACCTTC.

The rearrangement joins TRBV7-6 to TRBJ2-3, with a weak D call TRBD1 (5 bases). The CDR3 is 15 amino acids. The germline V gene has CDR1 SGHVS and CDR2 FNYEAQ. V lost 5 bases and J lost 6, with 18 bases in between. The CDR3: CASSPAQGTADTQYF. In DNA, the CDR3 is TGTGCCAGCAGCCCAGCTCAGGGAACGGCGGATACGCAGTATTTT.

The chain recombines TRBV6-1 with TRBJ2-1; D may match TRBD1 or TRBD2 (5 bases each). V was shortened by 1 base and J by 4 bases, with 5 bases between the two germline ends. The CDR3 has 13 amino acids. CDR1 is MNHNS, CDR2 SASEGT, per germline. CDR3 sequence: CASSEGGYNEQFF. The CDR3 region has the DNA TGTGCCAGCAGTGAAGGGGGGTACAATGAGCAGTTCTTC.